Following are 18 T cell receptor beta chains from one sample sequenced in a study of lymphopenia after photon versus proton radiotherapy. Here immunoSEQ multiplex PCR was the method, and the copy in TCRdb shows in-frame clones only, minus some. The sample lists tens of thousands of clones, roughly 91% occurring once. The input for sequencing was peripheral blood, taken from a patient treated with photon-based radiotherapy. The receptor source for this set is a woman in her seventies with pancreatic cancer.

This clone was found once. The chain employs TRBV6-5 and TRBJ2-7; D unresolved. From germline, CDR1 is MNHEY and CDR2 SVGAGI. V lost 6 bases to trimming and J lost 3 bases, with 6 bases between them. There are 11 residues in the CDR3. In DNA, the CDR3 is TGTGCCAGCAGCCTATTCTACGAGCAGTACTTC. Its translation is CASSLFYEQYF.

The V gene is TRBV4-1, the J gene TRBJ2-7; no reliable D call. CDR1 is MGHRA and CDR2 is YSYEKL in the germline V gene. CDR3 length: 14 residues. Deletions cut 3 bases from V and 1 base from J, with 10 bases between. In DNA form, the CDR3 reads TGCGCCAGCAGCCAGGGTCTGACTTCCTACGAGCAGTACTTC. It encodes CASSQGLTSYEQYF.

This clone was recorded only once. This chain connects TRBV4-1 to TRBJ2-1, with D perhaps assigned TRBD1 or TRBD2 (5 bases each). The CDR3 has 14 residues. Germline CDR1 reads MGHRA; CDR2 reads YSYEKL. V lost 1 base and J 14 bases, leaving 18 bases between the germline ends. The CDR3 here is CASSQGSWGNLKFF. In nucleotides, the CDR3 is TGCGCCAGCAGCCAAGGCTCCTGGGGGAATTTGAAGTTCTTC.

DNA of the CDR3: TGTGCCAGCAGTTTTGAGGGACACGGGACTCTGGGACTGCCCAGTTACAATGAGCAGTTCTTC. Amino acids: CASSFEGHGTLGLPSYNEQFF. The chain has TRBV27 and TRBJ2-1; D tentatively reads TRBD1 or TRBD2 (6 bases each). Trimming removed 3 bases at V and 4 bases at J, with 31 bases between. Germline lookup yields CDR1 MNHEY and CDR2 SMNVEV (reference sequence). The CDR3 extends over 21 amino acids.

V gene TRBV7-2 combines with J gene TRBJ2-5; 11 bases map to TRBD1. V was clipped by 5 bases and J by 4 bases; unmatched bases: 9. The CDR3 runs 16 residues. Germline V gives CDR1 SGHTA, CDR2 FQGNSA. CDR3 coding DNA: TGTGCCAGCAGCCCTATTGGACAGGGGGCGGGAGAGACCCAGTACTTC. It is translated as CASSPIGQGAGETQYF.

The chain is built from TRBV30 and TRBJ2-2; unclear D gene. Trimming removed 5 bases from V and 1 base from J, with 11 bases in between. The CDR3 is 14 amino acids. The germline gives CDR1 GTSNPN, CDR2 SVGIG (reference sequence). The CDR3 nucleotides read TGTGCCTGGTATGACCGAGAGAACACCGGGGAGCTGTTTTTT. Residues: CAWYDRENTGELFF.

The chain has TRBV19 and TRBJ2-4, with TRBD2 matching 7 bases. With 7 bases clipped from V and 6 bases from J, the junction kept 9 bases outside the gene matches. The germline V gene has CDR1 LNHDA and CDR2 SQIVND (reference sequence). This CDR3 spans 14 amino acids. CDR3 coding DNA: TGTGCCAGTACGGGTAGGCTAGCGGCAAACATTCAGTACTTC. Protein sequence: CASTGRLAANIQYF.

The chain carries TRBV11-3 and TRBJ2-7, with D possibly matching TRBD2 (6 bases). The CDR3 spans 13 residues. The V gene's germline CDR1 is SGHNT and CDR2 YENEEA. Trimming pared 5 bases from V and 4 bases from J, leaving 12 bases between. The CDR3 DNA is TGTGCCAGCAGCCTGGGGCGGGGATACGAGCAGTACTTC. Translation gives CASSLGRGYEQYF.

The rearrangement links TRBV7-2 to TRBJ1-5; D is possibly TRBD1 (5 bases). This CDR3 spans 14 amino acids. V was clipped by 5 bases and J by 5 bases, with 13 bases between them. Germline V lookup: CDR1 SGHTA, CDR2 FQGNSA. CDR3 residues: CASSQTGLDQPQHF. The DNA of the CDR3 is TGTGCCAGCAGCCAAACAGGACTTGATCAGCCCCAGCATTTT.

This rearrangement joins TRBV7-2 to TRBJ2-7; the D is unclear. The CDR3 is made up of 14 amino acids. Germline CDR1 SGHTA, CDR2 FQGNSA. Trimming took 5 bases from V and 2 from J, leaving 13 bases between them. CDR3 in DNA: TGTGCCAGCAGCCCCCAGAGGTTGGCCTACGAGCAGTACTTC. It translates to CASSPQRLAYEQYF.

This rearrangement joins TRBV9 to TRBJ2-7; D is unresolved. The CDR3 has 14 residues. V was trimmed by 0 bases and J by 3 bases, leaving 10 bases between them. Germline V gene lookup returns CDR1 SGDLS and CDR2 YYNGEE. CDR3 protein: CASSVDGQIYEQYF. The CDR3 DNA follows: TGTGCCAGCAGCGTAGATGGGCAGATCTACGAGCAGTACTTC.

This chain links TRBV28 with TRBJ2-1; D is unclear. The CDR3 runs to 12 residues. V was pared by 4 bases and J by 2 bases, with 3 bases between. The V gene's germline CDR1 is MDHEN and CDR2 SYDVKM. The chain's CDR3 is CASSSTYNEQFF. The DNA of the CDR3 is TGTGCCAGCAGTTCAACCTACAATGAGCAGTTCTTC.

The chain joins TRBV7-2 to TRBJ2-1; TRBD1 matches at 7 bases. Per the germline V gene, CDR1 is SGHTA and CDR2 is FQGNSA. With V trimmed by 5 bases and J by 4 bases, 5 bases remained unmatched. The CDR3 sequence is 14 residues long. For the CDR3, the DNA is TGTGCCAGCAGCACCCAGGGACAGTACAATGAGCAGTTCTTC. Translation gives CASSTQGQYNEQFF.

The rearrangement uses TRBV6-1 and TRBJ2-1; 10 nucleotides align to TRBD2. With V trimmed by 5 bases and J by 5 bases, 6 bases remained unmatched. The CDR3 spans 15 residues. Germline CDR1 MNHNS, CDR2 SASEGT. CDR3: CASSKTSGVDNEQFF. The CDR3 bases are TGTGCCAGCAGTAAAACTAGCGGGGTTGACAATGAGCAGTTCTTC.

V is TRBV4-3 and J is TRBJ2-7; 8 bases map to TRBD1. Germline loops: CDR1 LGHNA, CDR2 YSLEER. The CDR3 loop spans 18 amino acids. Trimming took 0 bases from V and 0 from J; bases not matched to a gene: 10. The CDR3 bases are TGCGCCAGCAGCCAAGAGGCCCTGGACAGGGCCAGCTCCTACGAGCAGTACTTC. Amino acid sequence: CASSQEALDRASSYEQYF.

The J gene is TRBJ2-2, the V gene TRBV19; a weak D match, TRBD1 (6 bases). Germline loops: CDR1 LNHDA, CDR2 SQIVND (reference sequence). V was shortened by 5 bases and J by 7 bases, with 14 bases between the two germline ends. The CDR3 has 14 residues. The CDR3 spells CASSAGTIGGELFF. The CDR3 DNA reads TGTGCCAGTAGTGCCGGGACAATCGGCGGGGAGCTGTTTTTT.

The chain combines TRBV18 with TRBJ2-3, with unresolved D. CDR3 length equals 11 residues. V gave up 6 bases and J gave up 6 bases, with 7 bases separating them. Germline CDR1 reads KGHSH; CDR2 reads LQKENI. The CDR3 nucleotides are TGTGCCAGCTCTGGAGCTGATACGCAGTATTTT. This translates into CASSGADTQYF.

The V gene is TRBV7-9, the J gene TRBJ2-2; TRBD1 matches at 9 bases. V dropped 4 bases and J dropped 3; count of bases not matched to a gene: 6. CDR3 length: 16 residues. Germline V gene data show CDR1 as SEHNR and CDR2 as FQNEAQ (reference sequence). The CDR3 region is CASSYRDRADTGELFF. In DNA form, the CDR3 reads TGTGCCAGCAGCTACCGGGACAGGGCCGACACCGGGGAGCTGTTTTTT. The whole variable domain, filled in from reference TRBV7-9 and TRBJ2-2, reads DTGVSQNPRHKITKRGQNVTFRCDPISEHNRLYWYRQTLGQGPEFLTYFQNEAQLEKSRLLSDRFSAERPKGSFSTLEIQRTEQGDSAMYLCASSYRDRADTGELFFGEGSRLTVL.